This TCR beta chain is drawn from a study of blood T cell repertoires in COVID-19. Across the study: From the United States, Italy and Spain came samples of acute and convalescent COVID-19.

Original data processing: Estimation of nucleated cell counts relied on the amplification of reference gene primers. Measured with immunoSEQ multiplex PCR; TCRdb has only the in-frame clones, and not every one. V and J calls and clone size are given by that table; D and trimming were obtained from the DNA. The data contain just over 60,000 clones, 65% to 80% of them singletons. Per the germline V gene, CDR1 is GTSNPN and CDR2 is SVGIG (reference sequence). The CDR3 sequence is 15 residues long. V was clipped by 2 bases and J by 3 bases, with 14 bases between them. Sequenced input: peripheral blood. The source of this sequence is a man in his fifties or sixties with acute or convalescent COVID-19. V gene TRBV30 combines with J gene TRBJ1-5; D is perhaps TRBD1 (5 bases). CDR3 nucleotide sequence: TGTGCCTGGAGTTCCCCCCCAGGGTTCAATCAGCCCCAGCATTTT. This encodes CAWSSPPGFNQPQHF.